This T cell receptor beta chain stems from a study of cytomegalovirus exposure and HLA in healthy donors. In germline, CDR1 is SNHLY, CDR2 FYNNEI. The CDR3 spans 12 residues. V lost 8 bases and J 1 base, leaving 8 bases between the germline ends. This clone has a handful of counts. TCRdb keeps only in-frame clones here, not all; method: immunoSEQ multiplex PCR. The sample has some 170,000 clones; nearly 90% are singletons. V usage is TRBV2 and J usage is TRBJ1-1; TRBD1 is a possible D gene (5 bases). Sequencing input: PBMCs. The sequence derives from a woman aged 18-35 years in good health and CMV-seropositive. CDR3: CASVQENTEAFF. In DNA, the CDR3 is TGTGCCAGCGTACAGGAGAACACTGAAGCTTTCTTT.